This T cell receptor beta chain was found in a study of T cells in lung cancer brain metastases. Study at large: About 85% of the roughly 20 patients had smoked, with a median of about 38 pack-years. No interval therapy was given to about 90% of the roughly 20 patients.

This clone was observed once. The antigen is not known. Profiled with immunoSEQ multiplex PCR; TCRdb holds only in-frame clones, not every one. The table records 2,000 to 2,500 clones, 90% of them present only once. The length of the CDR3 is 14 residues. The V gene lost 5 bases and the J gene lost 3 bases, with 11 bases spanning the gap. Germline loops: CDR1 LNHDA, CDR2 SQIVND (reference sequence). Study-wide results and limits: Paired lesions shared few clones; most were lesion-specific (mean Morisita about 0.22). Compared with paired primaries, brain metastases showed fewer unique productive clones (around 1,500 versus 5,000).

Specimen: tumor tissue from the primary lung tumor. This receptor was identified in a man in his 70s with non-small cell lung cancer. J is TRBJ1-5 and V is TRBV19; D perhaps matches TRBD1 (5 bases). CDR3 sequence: CASSGGTANQPQHF. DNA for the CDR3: TGTGCCAGTAGTGGGGGGACCGCCAATCAGCCCCAGCATTTT.